This T cell receptor beta chain was found in a study of blood T cell repertoires in COVID-19. Across the study: Sample material is recorded as cDNA or gDNA derived from T cells, B-cell-depleted T cells, or PBMCs.

This study enrolled people aged about 18 to 90 from around 26 US geographic areas. Participant reports of clinical history set cohort assignment. Sequencing was performed with immunoSEQ multiplex PCR; in TCRdb, only in-frame clones are kept and a portion is missing. The profile shows about 300,000 clones, approximately 81% of them singletons. This clonotype originated in a woman aged 25-40 years who had been exposed to COVID-19. Material: PBMCs or T cells enriched from blood (not recorded which).

CDR3 DNA: TGTGCCAGCAGACCGAACAGGAGTGTCTATGGCTACACCTTC. As protein: CASRPNRSVYGYTF. The chain recombines TRBV28 with TRBJ1-2, with a tentative D call TRBD1 (5 bases). CDR3 size: 14 residues. V was cut by 6 bases and J by 4 bases, with 15 bases left in between. Germline lookup yields CDR1 MDHEN and CDR2 SYDVKM.